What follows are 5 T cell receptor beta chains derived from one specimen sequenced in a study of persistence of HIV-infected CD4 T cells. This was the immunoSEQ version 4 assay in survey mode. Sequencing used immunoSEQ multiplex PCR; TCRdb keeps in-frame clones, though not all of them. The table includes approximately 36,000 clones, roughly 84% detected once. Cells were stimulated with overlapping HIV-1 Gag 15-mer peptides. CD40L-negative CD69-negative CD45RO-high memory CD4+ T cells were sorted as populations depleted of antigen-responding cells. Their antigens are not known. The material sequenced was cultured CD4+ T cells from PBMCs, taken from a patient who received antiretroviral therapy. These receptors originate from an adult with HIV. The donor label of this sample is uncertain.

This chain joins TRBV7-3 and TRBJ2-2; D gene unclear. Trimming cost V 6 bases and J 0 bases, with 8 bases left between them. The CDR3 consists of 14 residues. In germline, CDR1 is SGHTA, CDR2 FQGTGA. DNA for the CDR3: TGTGCCAGCAGTTCTCGGACGAACACCGGGGAGCTGTTTTTT. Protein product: CASSSRTNTGELFF.

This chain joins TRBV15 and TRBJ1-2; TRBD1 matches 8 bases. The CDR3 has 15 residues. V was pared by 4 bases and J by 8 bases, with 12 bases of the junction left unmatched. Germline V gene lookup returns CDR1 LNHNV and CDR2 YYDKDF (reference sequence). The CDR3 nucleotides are TGTGCCACCAGCACCTCCTTGGACAGGGAAAGAGGCTACACCTTC. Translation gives CATSTSLDRERGYTF. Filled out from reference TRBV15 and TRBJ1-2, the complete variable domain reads DAMVIQNPRYQVTQFGKPVTLSCSQTLNHNVMYWYQQKSSQAPKLLFHYYDKDFNNEADTPDNFQSRRPNTSFCFLDIRSPGLGDTAMYLCATSTSLDRERGYTFGSGTRLTVV.

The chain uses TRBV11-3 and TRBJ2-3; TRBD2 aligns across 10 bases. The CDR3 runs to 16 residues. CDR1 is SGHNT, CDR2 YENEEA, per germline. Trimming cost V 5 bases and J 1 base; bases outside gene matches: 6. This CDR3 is CASSAWSGGGTDTQYF. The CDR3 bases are TGTGCCAGCAGCGCCTGGAGCGGGGGGGGCACAGATACGCAGTATTTT.

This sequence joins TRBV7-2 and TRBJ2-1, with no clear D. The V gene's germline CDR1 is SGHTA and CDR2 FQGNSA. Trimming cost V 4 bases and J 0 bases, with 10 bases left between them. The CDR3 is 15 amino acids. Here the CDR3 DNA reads TGTGCCAGCAGCTCCCGTCCGAGCTCCTACAATGAGCAGTTCTTC. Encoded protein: CASSSRPSSYNEQFF.

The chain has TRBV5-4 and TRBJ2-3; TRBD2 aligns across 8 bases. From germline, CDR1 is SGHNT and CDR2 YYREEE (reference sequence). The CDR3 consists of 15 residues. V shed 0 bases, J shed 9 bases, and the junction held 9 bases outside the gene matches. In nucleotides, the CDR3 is TGTGCCAGCAGCTTGGAGCGGGGGCCCCTTACCACGCAGTATTTT. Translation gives CASSLERGPLTTQYF.